This entry lists 32 T cell receptor beta chains sequenced from one sample in a study of blood T cell repertoires in COVID-19. Sequencing used immunoSEQ multiplex PCR; TCRdb keeps in-frame clones, though not all of them. This sample carries more than 400,000 clones, 75% to 90% of them seen once, and the ten largest clones take about 0.7%. Sequencing used PBMCs or T cells enriched from blood (not recorded which). These receptors were collected from a woman younger than 35 who had recovered from COVID-19.

The V and J genes are TRBV7-2 and TRBJ1-1; a weak D match, TRBD1 (6 bases). Germline CDR1 reads SGHTA; CDR2 reads FQGNSA. The V and J ends lost 2 bases and 0 bases respectively, with 7 bases between them. The CDR3 length is 14 residues. CDR3 nucleotide sequence: TGTGCCAGCAGCTTAAACAGGGTGAACACTGAAGCTTTCTTT. This sequence encodes CASSLNRVNTEAFF.

The V call is TRBV4-1, the J call TRBJ2-3, with unresolved D. Trimming took 0 bases from V and 1 from J, leaving 11 bases between them. The CDR3 spans 16 residues. Germline V lookup: CDR1 MGHRA, CDR2 YSYEKL. The CDR3 DNA reads TGCGCCAGCAGCCAAGAGGTAGCCTTTGGCACAGATACGCAGTATTTT. This encodes CASSQEVAFGTDTQYF.

The V and J genes are TRBV7-2 and TRBJ1-3, with D possibly TRBD1 on 5 matching bases. Germline assignment: CDR1 SGHTA and CDR2 FQGNSA. V gave up 5 bases and J gave up 2 bases, with 13 bases separating them. The CDR3 extends over 15 amino acids. CDR3 amino acids: CASSLSAGAGNTIYF. Here the CDR3 DNA reads TGTGCCAGCAGCCTTTCGGCGGGGGCTGGAAACACCATATATTTT.

The J gene is TRBJ1-2, the V gene TRBV6-5; no clear D gene. The CDR3 is 13 residues long. The germline V gene has CDR1 MNHEY and CDR2 SVGAGI. The germline V and J ends were trimmed by 6 bases and 3 bases, with 11 bases remaining between them. CDR3: CASRAMADYGYTF. The CDR3, as DNA: TGTGCCAGCAGAGCGATGGCTGACTATGGCTACACCTTC.

V is TRBV25-1 and J is TRBJ1-1; TRBD1 matches at 7 bases. Germline values: CDR1 MGHDK, CDR2 SYGVNS. The J segment lost 4 bases and the V segment lost 5 bases, leaving 13 bases of the junction unmatched. This CDR3 has 16 amino acids. The CDR3 reads CASSQGQGVLVTEAFF. CDR3 in DNA: TGTGCCAGCAGTCAAGGGCAGGGGGTGTTGGTCACTGAAGCTTTCTTT.

V gene TRBV4-2 combines with J gene TRBJ2-3; 10 positions agree with TRBD1. Per the germline V gene, CDR1 is LGHNA and CDR2 is YNFKEQ. With 4 bases clipped from V and 1 base from J, the junction kept 5 bases outside the gene matches. The CDR3 totals 16 residues. CDR3 loop: CASSLTGTGGTDTQYF. CDR3 in DNA: TGTGCCAGCAGCCTCACCGGGACAGGGGGCACAGATACGCAGTATTTT.

Comment on this clone: One end of the junction is discordant with germline, which a read error may explain. This chain uses TRBV2 with TRBJ2-7; D remains ambiguous. Germline V gene lookup returns CDR1 SNHLY and CDR2 FYNNEI. This CDR3 is 11 amino acids long. CDR3 DNA: TGTGCCAGCAGTGAAGCGCTTCTTCGGGTCTTC. Its protein product is CASSEALLRVF.

V gene TRBV6-5 combines with J gene TRBJ1-2; 8 bases map to TRBD1. The length of the CDR3 is 13 residues. V lost 7 bases and J lost 4; bases outside the gene matches: 5. The germline gives CDR1 MNHEY, CDR2 SVGAGI. CDR3 sequence reads: CASTRGLSYGYTF. The CDR3 region has the DNA TGTGCCAGCACCAGGGGGCTCAGCTATGGCTACACCTTC.

The chain couples TRBV7-9 to TRBJ1-2, with TRBD1 identical over 8 bases. This CDR3 is built from 15 residues. Unmatched junction bases numbered 8, after V lost 4 bases and J lost 4 bases. The germline V gene has CDR1 SEHNR and CDR2 FQNEAQ (reference sequence). The CDR3 loop reads CASSSPRGRVYGYTF. DNA for the CDR3: TGTGCCAGCAGCTCCCCCAGGGGGCGAGTCTATGGCTACACCTTC.

The J gene is TRBJ2-7, the V gene TRBV21-1; no DNA check was done on the table's D call, TRBD1. TRBV21-1 represents a pseudogene. The CDR3 runs to 19 residues. The DNA for the CDR3 is TGTGCCAGCAGCCAACCAAACACCGACGACAGGGTGGGGTCCTACGAGCAGTACTTC. This encodes CASSQPNTDDRVGSYEQYF.

This clone was observed once. Other DNA sequences within the sample encode an identical CDR3. V and J are TRBV5-1 and TRBJ2-7; TRBD2 matches at 11 bases. Germline CDR1 SGHRS, CDR2 YFSETQ. The CDR3 totals 15 residues. With 2 bases clipped from V and 3 bases from J, the junction kept 4 bases outside the gene matches. CDR3 in amino acids: CASSLGTSGGYEQYF. CDR3 coding DNA: TGCGCCAGCAGCTTAGGAACTAGCGGGGGCTACGAGCAGTACTTC.

This chain joins TRBV4-1 and TRBJ1-1, with 7 nucleotides matching TRBD1. The CDR3 spans 16 residues. The V segment lost 3 bases and the J segment 3 bases; nucleotides outside the gene matches: 10. Germline assignment: CDR1 MGHRA and CDR2 YSYEKL. The CDR3 DNA follows: TGCGCCAGCAGCCACTCTCGGGACAGACCATACACTGAAGCTTTCTTT. This translates into CASSHSRDRPYTEAFF.

About this clone: With a much larger clone just one base away, this may be a read error. DNA for the CDR3: TGTGCCAGCAGCGTTACACCGAACACTGAAGCTTTCTTT. Amino acids: CASSVTPNTEAFF. V usage is TRBV27 and J usage is TRBJ1-1; no firm D call. The CDR3 has 13 residues. V was trimmed by 6 bases and J by 1 base, leaving 9 bases between them. Germline V gene lookup returns CDR1 MNHEY and CDR2 SMNVEV (reference sequence).

The CDR3 spells CASSLLPQQTNTEAFF. The DNA of the CDR3 is TGTGCCAGCAGCCTTTTACCCCAACAGACGAACACTGAAGCTTTCTTT. The chain carries TRBV3-1 (or the pseudogene TRBV3-2) and TRBJ1-1; no firm D call. V lost 4 bases and J lost 1, with 16 bases in between. The CDR3 totals 16 residues. CDR1 LGHDT and CDR2 YNNKEL come from the germline V gene (reference sequence).

This sequence joins TRBV9 and TRBJ2-1; D is undetermined. The CDR3 is 11 residues long. The V end lost 7 bases, the J end lost 14 bases, and 16 bases lay between the germline ends. Germline V gene lookup returns CDR1 SGDLS and CDR2 YYNGEE. The CDR3 reads CASGQAGREFF. DNA of the CDR3: TGTGCCAGCGGGCAGGCTGGCCGAGAGTTCTTC.

This sequence joins TRBV2 and TRBJ2-5, with 8 bases matching TRBD2. CDR1 and CDR2 from the germline V gene are SNHLY and FYNNEI. The V gene end was trimmed by 5 bases and the J gene end by 5 bases; junction bases not matched to a gene: 7. CDR3 size: 14 residues. The CDR3 region is CASSPGTSWETQYF. The CDR3 DNA reads TGTGCCAGCAGTCCAGGGACTAGTTGGGAGACCCAGTACTTC.

The chain employs TRBV28 and TRBJ1-2, with 8 bases that match TRBD1. The CDR3 sequence is 15 residues long. Trimming took 6 bases from V and 4 from J; bases not matched to a gene: 10. Germline V lookup: CDR1 MDHEN, CDR2 SYDVKM. The CDR3 DNA is TGTGCCAGCAGGACAGGGGCGAAGGTGGTCTATGGCTACACCTTC. Its protein is CASRTGAKVVYGYTF.

The chain couples TRBV28 to TRBJ1-6; 9 bases match TRBD1. The trim removed 2 bases at V and 5 bases at J, leaving 7 bases unmatched. This CDR3 is built from 17 residues. Germline CDR1 is MDHEN and CDR2 is SYDVKM. CDR3 amino acids: CASSLILGTGNNSPLHF. DNA of the CDR3: TGTGCCAGCAGTTTAATTCTGGGGACAGGGAATAATTCACCCCTCCACTTT.

This clone was counted between two and nine times. The chain links TRBV12-3 or TRBV12-4 to TRBJ1-5; weak D call: TRBD1 (5 bases). CDR3 size: 13 residues. V was clipped by 6 bases and J by 3 bases, with 9 bases between them. The DNA of the CDR3 is TGTGCCAGCAGCCAGGGTTCCAATCAGCCCCAGCATTTT. Translation gives CASSQGSNQPQHF.

The CDR3 reads CASSLEGIGAEAFF. DNA for the CDR3: TGCGCCAGCAGCTTGGAAGGAATTGGAGCTGAAGCTTTCTTT. The chain joins TRBV5-1 to TRBJ1-1; D unclear. The CDR3 is made up of 14 amino acids. Germline values: CDR1 SGHRS, CDR2 YFSETQ. The V and J ends lost 0 bases and 6 bases respectively, with 12 bases between them.

The chain carries TRBV19 and TRBJ2-2, with D unresolved. V dropped 4 bases and J dropped 3 bases, with 6 bases sitting between them. The CDR3 loop spans 13 amino acids. Per germline, CDR1 LNHDA and CDR2 SQIVND (reference sequence). The DNA for the CDR3 is TGTGCCAGTAGTACTTCCTACACCGGGGAGCTGTTTTTT. Encoded protein: CASSTSYTGELFF.

The genes are TRBV4-1 and TRBJ1-5; D is undetermined. Between the trimmed V and J ends, which lost 2 bases and 6 bases, there was a span of 8 bases. The CDR3 extends over 13 amino acids. Germline values: CDR1 MGHRA, CDR2 YSYEKL. CDR3: CASSQPLGQPQHF. CDR3 DNA: TGCGCCAGCAGCCAACCCCTAGGTCAGCCCCAGCATTTT.

This chain joins TRBV11-3 and TRBJ2-5; 8 bases line up with TRBD2. The CDR3 length is 15 residues. Germline V gives CDR1 SGHNT, CDR2 YENEEA. Trimming cost V 0 bases and J 5 bases; bases outside gene matches: 5. The CDR3 sequence: CASSLEAGGWETQYF. In DNA form, the CDR3 reads TGTGCCAGCAGCTTAGAGGCGGGGGGTTGGGAGACCCAGTACTTC.

The chain is built from TRBV30 and TRBJ1-1, with 8 positions matching TRBD1. CDR3 length equals 12 residues. CDR1 and CDR2 from the germline V gene are GTSNPN and SVGIG (reference sequence). V was pared by 3 bases and J by 11 bases, with 8 bases of the junction left unmatched. CDR3 amino acids: CAWSDRGLRAFF. Written as DNA, the CDR3 is TGTGCCTGGAGCGACAGGGGTCTGCGGGCTTTCTTT. Full variable domain (remainder filled in from reference TRBV30 and TRBJ1-1): SQTIHQWPATLVQPVGSPLSLECTVEGTSNPNLYWYRQAAGRGLQLLFYSVGIGQISSEVPQNLSASRPQDRQFILSSKKLLLSDSGFYLCAWSDRGLRAFFGQGTRLTVV.

The rearrangement uses TRBV19 and TRBJ1-5, with TRBD1 matching over 9 bases. Trimming removed 3 bases from V and 5 bases from J; junction bases left unmatched: 17. Germline V gene sequence: CDR1 LNHDA, CDR2 SQIVND (reference sequence). The CDR3 spans 19 residues. Here the CDR3 DNA reads TGTGCCAGTAGTATTACCCACACCCGAGGGACAGGGTTTTATCAGCCCCAGCATTTT. Amino acids: CASSITHTRGTGFYQPQHF.

The V gene is TRBV7-2, the J gene TRBJ1-1, with TRBD1 identical over 8 bases. Unmatched junction bases numbered 3, after V lost 2 bases and J lost 4 bases. There are 14 residues in the CDR3. The germline V gene has CDR1 SGHTA and CDR2 FQGNSA. This CDR3 reads CASSLNRGSTEAFF. Here the CDR3 DNA reads TGTGCCAGCAGCTTAAACAGGGGGAGCACTGAAGCTTTCTTT.

The chain couples TRBV4-1 to TRBJ1-2, with 11 positions matching TRBD1. Germline CDR1 and CDR2: MGHRA and YSYEKL. V shed 0 bases, J shed 4 bases, and the junction held 4 bases outside the gene matches. The CDR3 contains 16 residues. CDR3 amino acids: CASSQEDRGRSYGYTF. CDR3 nucleotides: TGCGCCAGCAGCCAAGAGGACAGGGGGCGCAGCTATGGCTACACCTTC.

The chain employs TRBV5-1 and TRBJ1-2; the D gene is possibly TRBD1 (6 bases). Trimming took off 4 bases at V and 7 bases at J, with 14 bases between the two ends. The CDR3 spans 13 residues. The germline V gene encodes CDR1 SGHRS and CDR2 YFSETQ. As DNA, the CDR3 is TGCGCCAGCAGCCTGATGACAGGAGGTGGCTACACCTTC. Translated: CASSLMTGGGYTF.

The chain couples TRBV5-1 to TRBJ1-1; D is ambiguous. Trimming left V 4 bases short and J 2 bases short, with 12 bases between. Per germline, CDR1 SGHRS and CDR2 YFSETQ. CDR3 length: 14 amino acids. CDR3 coding DNA: TGCGCCAGCAGCCGTACAGCCCTCAACACTGAAGCTTTCTTT. Its translation: CASSRTALNTEAFF. The variable domain in full, with the rest retrieved from reference TRBV5-1 and TRBJ1-1, is KAGVTQTPRYLIKTRGQQVTLSCSPISGHRSVSWYQQTPGQGLQFLFEYFSETQRNKGNFPGRFSGRQFSNSRSEMNVSTLELGDSALYLCASSRTALNTEAFFGQGTRLTVV.

On this clone: The same CDR3 arises from other DNA sequences in this sample as well. The genes are TRBV3-1 (or the pseudogene TRBV3-2) and TRBJ2-3; D gene unclear. The CDR3 runs to 14 residues. V gave up 0 bases and J gave up 2 bases, with 6 bases separating them. Germline values: CDR1 LGHDT, CDR2 YNNKEL (reference sequence). Written as DNA, the CDR3 is TGTGCCAGCAGCCAAGATCTCGTCACAGATACGCAGTATTTT. Protein product: CASSQDLVTDTQYF.

The chain carries TRBV30 and TRBJ2-2; 8 nucleotides match TRBD2. Trimming removed 0 bases from V and 4 bases from J; junction bases left unmatched: 4. Germline V CDR1 and CDR2: GTSNPN, SVGIG (reference sequence). The CDR3 length is 15 residues. CDR3 coding DNA: TGTGCCTGGAGTGTAGCGGGGGTAGGCACCGGGGAGCTGTTTTTT. It yields the protein CAWSVAGVGTGELFF.

A remark on this clone: The sample holds other DNA sequences that translate to the same CDR3. This chain joins TRBV5-1 and TRBJ1-1; TRBD1 aligns across 10 bases. V shed 4 bases, J shed 2 bases, and the junction held 5 bases outside the gene matches. This CDR3 region has 15 residues. In germline, CDR1 is SGHRS, CDR2 YFSETQ. This CDR3 is CASSPRTGGNTEAFF. CDR3 sequence (DNA): TGCGCCAGCAGCCCCCGGACAGGGGGAAACACTGAAGCTTTCTTT.